The entry below describes one T cell receptor (beta chain). The antigen it binds to is not known. Base qualities are missing; no much larger clone stands one base away. Libraries came from the immunoSEQ multiplex PCR assay. TCRdb stores this immuneACCESS table with in-frame sequences only. Part of the clones is absent; in the studies checked, under half of the shortfall reflects unresolved V genes, and no reason is known for the rest. The sample records around 110,000 clones, 80% to 90% of which are singletons. Together, the top ten hold approximately 1.1% of the sample. The source of the sample is a study of control samples from healthy donors and cancer patients (dated by TCRdb to 2018 to 2021). CDR1 and CDR2 are drawn from the germline V gene (reference sequence): MNHNY, SVGAGI. Ends trimmed: V by 6 bases, J by 8 bases; bases unmatched to a gene: 4. The CDR3 has 13 amino acids, counting the end cysteine and phenylalanine. CDR3 DNA only is kept here, 39 bases in frame from base 1.

The TCR was taken from a woman between 50 and 59 years old with colorectal cancer. Material for sequencing was PBMCs. Recombination linked TRBV6-6 to TRBJ1-6; the central 7 bases match TRBD1. This receptor carries the CDR3 CASRATGDSPLHF. The DNA is as follows: TGTGCCAGCAGGGCCACAGGGGATTCACCCCTCCACTTT.